What follows describes a single T cell receptor (beta chain). The antigen is undetermined. Germline V gene lookup returns CDR1 MNHEY and CDR2 SVGEGT. This CDR3 has 15 amino acids. The data are from a study of blood T cells in healthy people across ages. Findings and caveats of the study: Per million T cells, the diversity of TCR beta decreased roughly linearly as age advanced.

The authors ran a second PCR of 7 to 11 cycles using a sample-barcoded 5' primer and a J-beta primer mix. MiXCR, run by TCRdb on the 5' RACE reads, gives a single entry per CDR3 protein. The data hold about 780,000 distinct CDR3 sequences, with 46% observed a single time. The rearrangement uses TRBV6-2 or TRBV6-3 and TRBJ2-5, with 8 bases that match TRBD2. The J call may be mistaken, given a closer DNA end match to TRBJ2-7. Sequencing used blood. The clonotype comes from a man at least 80 years old in good health. CDR3 in amino acids: CASSGHGAGDYEQYF. CDR3 nucleotide sequence: TGTGCCAGCAGTGGCCATGGAGCGGGAGACTACGAGCAGTACTTC.